Below are 28 T cell receptor beta chains sequenced from a single sample in a study of cytomegalovirus exposure and HLA in healthy donors. The PCR made use of 60 Vbeta and 13 Jbeta primers. Using immunoSEQ multiplex PCR, the repertoire was profiled, and TCRdb retains in-frame clones only, with some absent. The sample lists about 190,000 clones, under 80% occurring once. Sequenced material: PBMCs. These TCRs come from a man aged 25-45 years in good health and CMV-seropositive.

The rearrangement links TRBV11-2 to TRBJ2-1, with 9 positions matching TRBD1. This CDR3 contains 15 residues. Germline V gives CDR1 SGHAT, CDR2 FQNNGV. V lost 7 bases to trimming and J lost 7 bases; unmatched junction nucleotides: 11. The chain's CDR3 is CASISPGTGNNEQFF. Here the CDR3 DNA reads TGTGCCAGCATCTCTCCAGGGACAGGGAATAATGAGCAGTTCTTC.

This sequence joins TRBV28 and TRBJ1-4; 7 nucleotides agree with TRBD1. The CDR3 has 14 residues. V lost 6 bases, J lost 2 bases, and 3 bases stayed unmatched. Germline V CDR1 and CDR2: MDHEN, SYDVKM. The CDR3 nucleotides read TGTGCCAGCAGCCTAGGGGGCACTAATGAAAAACTGTTTTTT. Translated, it gives CASSLGGTNEKLFF.

The chain is built from TRBV5-6 and TRBJ1-6; D is uncertain. This CDR3 contains 14 residues. Trimming left V 3 bases short and J 3 bases short, with 7 bases between. Germline V gives CDR1 SGHDT, CDR2 YYEEEE. CDR3 region: CASSWEGYNSPLHF. In DNA, the CDR3 is TGTGCCAGCAGCTGGGAGGGCTATAATTCACCCCTCCACTTT.

This rearrangement joins TRBV6-5 to TRBJ2-7; 10 positions match TRBD2. J was trimmed by 4 bases and V by 7 bases; bases with no gene match: 7. Germline V gene lookup returns CDR1 MNHEY and CDR2 SVGAGI. The CDR3 is 14 residues long. The CDR3, as DNA: TGTGCCAGCACCCCAGCGGGAGGGCCGTACGAGCAGTACTTC. It translates to CASTPAGGPYEQYF.

Comments on this clone: Germline and junction disagree at one end, which may indicate a read error. This same CDR3 is encoded by further DNA sequences in the sample. The chain carries TRBV27 and TRBJ1-1, with 12 bases that match TRBD1. CDR1 and CDR2 from the germline V gene are MNHEY and SMNVEV (reference sequence). The CDR3 sequence is 15 residues long. The CDR3 DNA is TGTGCCAGCAGTTCACACGGGACAGGGGGCACTGAAGCTTTTTTT. This translates into CASSSHGTGGTEAFF.

The rearrangement links TRBV12-5 to TRBJ2-3; D not certain. The CDR3 is 13 amino acids. Trimming removed 3 bases from V and 1 base from J, with 5 bases in between. CDR1 and CDR2 (germline): LGHNT, FRNRAP. CDR3 sequence reads: CASGLTGTDTQYF. CDR3 coding DNA: TGTGCTAGTGGTTTAACGGGCACAGATACGCAGTATTTT. Using reference TRBV12-5 and TRBJ2-3 for the parts outside the CDR3, the full variable domain is DARVTQTPRHKVTEMGQEVTMRCQPILGHNTVFWYRQTMMQGLELLAYFRNRAPLDDSGMPKDRFSAEMPDATLATLKIQPSEPRDSAVYFCASGLTGTDTQYFGPGTRLTVL.

The rearrangement links TRBV18 to TRBJ2-7; tentatively, D is TRBD2 (5 bases). The germline V gene encodes CDR1 KGHSH and CDR2 LQKENI. The CDR3 extends over 12 amino acids. V lost 2 bases and J 5 bases, leaving 7 bases between the germline ends. The CDR3 here is CASSPRRDEQYF. DNA for the CDR3: TGTGCCAGCTCACCAAGGCGGGACGAGCAGTACTTC.

V is TRBV9 and J is TRBJ2-7; perhaps TRBD2 as D (6 bases). Germline values: CDR1 SGDLS, CDR2 YYNGEE. The V gene lost 0 bases and the J gene lost 6 bases, with 25 bases spanning the gap. CDR3 size: 18 residues. CDR3 loop: CASSVEGVEGGAGPEQYF. DNA of the CDR3: TGTGCCAGCAGCGTAGAAGGGGTGGAGGGCGGAGCCGGCCCCGAGCAGTACTTC.

The gene calls are TRBV30 and TRBJ1-3, with TRBD1 as a possible D gene (6 bases). Deletions cut 0 bases from V and 4 bases from J, with 13 bases between. The CDR3 contains 15 residues. Germline V gene data show CDR1 as GTSNPN and CDR2 as SVGIG (reference sequence). The CDR3 nucleotides read TGTGCCTGGAGTGTGGCAGGGGCGCGAGGAAACACCATATATTTT. It specifies CAWSVAGARGNTIYF.

The chain uses TRBV6-6 and TRBJ2-5; 11 nucleotides match TRBD2. The CDR3 contains 14 residues. Germline V gene lookup returns CDR1 MNHNY and CDR2 SVGAGI (reference sequence). V shed 5 bases and J 4 bases; nucleotides not matched to a gene: 3. CDR3 in amino acids: CASSPGTSGETQYF. In DNA, the CDR3 is TGTGCCAGCAGTCCAGGGACTAGCGGAGAGACCCAGTACTTC.

This chain uses TRBV6-1 with TRBJ2-5; D perhaps matches TRBD2 (6 bases). Deletions cut 2 bases from V and 2 bases from J, with 9 bases between. The CDR3 has 14 amino acids. Germline lookup yields CDR1 MNHNS and CDR2 SASEGT. In DNA, the CDR3 is TGTGCCAGCAGTGAATCGGGGGTACAAGAGACCCAGTACTTC. This sequence encodes CASSESGVQETQYF.

The chain recombines TRBV15 with TRBJ1-6, with D uncertain. CDR3 length: 13 amino acids. Trimming left V 1 base short and J 5 bases short, with 3 bases between. Germline CDR1 is LNHNV and CDR2 is YYDKDF (reference sequence). The CDR3 reads CATSRADNSPLHF. CDR3 sequence (DNA): TGTGCCACCAGCAGAGCAGATAATTCACCCCTCCACTTT.

The chain uses TRBV4-3 and TRBJ2-5; 12 bases line up with TRBD1. The DNA end favors TRBJ2-7, so the J call may be wrong. CDR1 LGHNA and CDR2 YSLEER come from the germline V gene. The CDR3 is made up of 21 amino acids. The CDR3, as DNA: TGCGCCAGCAGCCAAGACTTGTATGGAGGTCAGCGGGACAGGGGGCACTACGAGCAGTACTTC. It encodes CASSQDLYGGQRDRGHYEQYF.

This clone was seen a few times. The chain links TRBV19 to TRBJ2-4; possibly TRBD1 for D (6 bases). Germline CDR1 is LNHDA and CDR2 is SQIVND (reference sequence). The CDR3 has 15 amino acids. V was pared by 5 bases and J by 3 bases, with 14 bases between. The CDR3 reads CASSGGSLVKNIQYF. The CDR3 DNA reads TGTGCCAGTAGTGGGGGCTCTTTAGTCAAAAACATTCAGTACTTC.

The J gene is TRBJ2-3, the V gene TRBV6-5; 8 bases map to TRBD2. Trimming at V came to 6 bases and at J to 2 bases, leaving 4 bases not matched to a gene. This CDR3 is 14 amino acids long. Germline CDR1 and CDR2: MNHEY and SVGAGI. CDR3 region: CASRTAGATDTQYF. As DNA, the CDR3 is TGTGCCAGCAGGACAGCGGGAGCCACAGATACGCAGTATTTT.

The chain carries TRBV6-6 and TRBJ2-3, with 8 bases lining up with TRBD2. V shed 0 bases and J 7 bases; nucleotides not matched to a gene: 9. Germline V gene lookup returns CDR1 MNHNY and CDR2 SVGAGI (reference sequence). This CDR3 spans 16 amino acids. The CDR3 reads CASSYSTGGAPNTQYF. The CDR3 DNA is TGTGCCAGCAGTTACTCGACCGGGGGGGCCCCAAATACGCAGTATTTT.

This clone was counted only a few times. CDR3 sequence: CASSPRSSSYNEQFF. In DNA, the CDR3 is TGTGCCAGCAGCCCCCGGTCGAGCTCCTACAATGAGCAGTTCTTC. This rearrangement joins TRBV7-6 to TRBJ2-1, with D unclear. The CDR3 runs to 15 residues. V was cut by 5 bases and J by 0 bases, with 11 bases left in between. Germline assignment: CDR1 SGHVS and CDR2 FNYEAQ.

The chain links TRBV29-1 to TRBJ2-5; TRBD2 is a possible D gene (5 bases). The CDR3 is 12 residues long. Trimming pared 4 bases from V and 6 bases from J, leaving 12 bases between. Germline loops: CDR1 SQVTM, CDR2 ANQGSEA. The CDR3 DNA sequence: TGCAGCGTTGGCGGTGGCGGGCAGACCCAGTACTTC. Translation: CSVGGGGQTQYF.

The chain links TRBV7-3 to TRBJ2-2; TRBD2 aligns across 13 bases. Losses at the gene ends were 5 bases for V and 0 bases for J; bases not matched to a gene: 9. The CDR3 loop spans 19 amino acids. Germline V gives CDR1 SGHTA, CDR2 FQGTGA. The CDR3: CASSPGTSGENPNTGELFF. The CDR3 bases are TGTGCCAGCAGCCCCGGGACTAGCGGGGAAAACCCGAACACCGGGGAGCTGTTTTTT. The full variable domain, in which reference TRBV7-3 and TRBJ2-2 provide the parts outside the CDR3, is GAGVSQTPSNKVTEKGKYVELRCDPISGHTALYWYRQSLGQGPEFLIYFQGTGAADDSGLPNDRFFAVRPEGSVSTLKIQRTERGDSAVYLCASSPGTSGENPNTGELFFGEGSRLTVL.

This clone was detected once. Other DNA sequences of this sample code for an identical CDR3. The chain has TRBV28 and TRBJ2-7; TRBD2 agrees at 14 bases. V shed 1 base, J shed 4 bases, and the junction held 3 bases outside the gene matches. The CDR3 runs 16 residues. Germline V gene lookup returns CDR1 MDHEN and CDR2 SYDVKM. CDR3 sequence: CASSLYGTSGSYEQYF. CDR3 DNA: TGTGCCAGCAGTTTATATGGGACTAGCGGGAGTTACGAGCAGTACTTC.

The V and J genes are TRBV5-1 and TRBJ2-1; D is unclear. CDR1 and CDR2 (germline): SGHRS, YFSETQ. V was cut by 5 bases and J by 0 bases, with 12 bases left in between. This CDR3 region has 15 residues. CDR3 nucleotides: TGCGCCAGCAGGTACGACTCGGGCTCCTACAATGAGCAGTTCTTC. It specifies CASRYDSGSYNEQFF.

J is TRBJ2-1 and V is TRBV19, with D hard to call. Trimming took off 0 bases at V and 4 bases at J, with 4 bases between the two ends. From germline, CDR1 is LNHDA and CDR2 SQIVND (reference sequence). The CDR3 extends over 13 amino acids. In DNA, the CDR3 is TGTGCCAGTAGTATAGAACTATACAATGAGCAGTTCTTC. Its translation is CASSIELYNEQFF.

This clone appeared once. The chain employs TRBV9 and TRBJ2-3; D is ambiguous. Germline V gives CDR1 SGDLS, CDR2 YYNGEE. The V end lost 0 bases, the J end lost 5 bases, and 10 bases lay between the germline ends. The CDR3 totals 14 residues. The CDR3 DNA reads as TGTGCCAGCAGCGTAGGCAGGCCCGAAGATACGCAGTATTTT. It yields the protein CASSVGRPEDTQYF. The full variable domain, its missing parts supplied by reference TRBV9 and TRBJ2-3, is DSGVTQTPKHLITATGQRVTLRCSPRSGDLSVYWYQQSLDQGLQFLIQYYNGEERAKGNILERFSAQQFPDLHSELNLSSLELGDSALYFCASSVGRPEDTQYFGPGTRLTVL.

This chain links TRBV27 with TRBJ2-7; 9 positions agree with TRBD2. Per the germline V gene, CDR1 is MNHEY and CDR2 is SMNVEV (reference sequence). The CDR3 extends over 14 amino acids. V lost 6 bases, J lost 6 bases, and 9 bases stayed unmatched. The CDR3 nucleotides read TGTGCCAGCAGAGGGGCGGGAGGGCCGGCCGAGCAGTACTTC. Translation: CASRGAGGPAEQYF.

CDR3 loop: CASSPALAGVETQYF. DNA of the CDR3: TGTGCCAGCTCACCAGCACTAGCGGGGGTTGAGACCCAGTACTTC. The chain couples TRBV18 to TRBJ2-5, with 11 bases identical to TRBD2. Germline V lookup: CDR1 KGHSH, CDR2 LQKENI. There are 15 residues in the CDR3. After removal of 2 bases from V and 5 bases from J, the junction contained 4 bases not matched to a gene.

V is TRBV18 and J is TRBJ2-7; TRBD1 matches 7 bases. The germline V gene encodes CDR1 KGHSH and CDR2 LQKENI. The length of the CDR3 is 13 residues. V trimming: 5 bases; J trimming: 6 bases; junction bases outside the gene matches: 7. For the CDR3, the DNA is TGTGCCAGCTCATCAGACAGGGCACGCGAGCAGTACTTC. Translation: CASSSDRAREQYF.

The chain employs TRBV9 and TRBJ1-3, with TRBD1 identical over 9 bases. The ends lost 0 bases at V and 0 bases at J; junction bases unmatched: 10. Germline assignment: CDR1 SGDLS and CDR2 YYNGEE. The CDR3 spans 19 residues. This CDR3 reads CASSVATGQGLSSGNTIYF. The CDR3 nucleotides read TGTGCCAGCAGCGTAGCTACCGGACAGGGGCTTAGCTCTGGAAACACCATATATTTT.

CDR3 DNA sequence: TGTGCCAGCAGGTCCGGGACAGGGCTTCAGCCCCAGCATTTT. Encoded protein: CASRSGTGLQPQHF. V gene TRBV2 combines with J gene TRBJ1-5, with TRBD1 identical over 9 bases. The V segment lost 6 bases and the J segment 6 bases; nucleotides outside the gene matches: 6. Germline V CDR1 and CDR2: SNHLY, FYNNEI. The CDR3 contains 14 residues.